Detailed here is one TCR beta chain. PCR was performed using 60 Vbeta and 13 Jbeta primers. Measured with immunoSEQ multiplex PCR; TCRdb has only the in-frame clones, and not every one. The table has approximately 140,000 clones, around 80% seen once. This sample was included in a study of cytomegalovirus exposure and HLA in healthy donors. J lost 0 bases, V lost 6 bases, and 4 bases had no gene match. CDR1 and CDR2 (germline): MNHNS, SASEGT. The CDR3 has 14 residues. Sequencing was performed on PBMCs. V gene TRBV6-1 combines with J gene TRBJ2-7; TRBD1 matches 8 bases. The TCR comes from a woman aged 40 to 55 in good health and CMV-seronegative. CDR3 coding DNA: TGTGCCAGCAGCGGACAGGGTTCCTCCTACGAGCAGTACTTC. Protein sequence: CASSGQGSSYEQYF.